This T cell receptor beta chain appears in the sequencing data of a study of T cell changes during pregnancy in multiple sclerosis. Profiling relied on immunoSEQ multiplex PCR, and the TCRdb table lists in-frame clones only, not all of them. The table shows 40,000 or so clones, with around 92% occurring only once. The germline CDR1 and CDR2 sequences are SGDLS and YYNGEE. Losses at the gene ends were 2 bases for V and 9 bases for J; bases not matched to a gene: 9. The CDR3 runs to 15 residues. The specimen was CD8+ T cells from peripheral blood mononuclear cells, collected before pregnancy. The chain carries TRBV9 and TRBJ2-1; 9 bases agree with TRBD2. The TCR sequence derives from a female donor with multiple sclerosis, enrolled in a pregnancy study. The CDR3 sequence: CASSVGGRAPSEQFF. The CDR3 bases are TGTGCCAGCAGCGTGGGCGGGAGGGCCCCAAGTGAGCAGTTCTTC.